A single sample is the source of the 11 T cell receptor beta chains below, sequenced in a study of blood T cell repertoires in COVID-19. Generated by immunoSEQ multiplex PCR, the TCRdb table keeps only in-frame clones and is missing some. The sample lists a few hundred thousand clones, 86% occurring once. The source material was peripheral blood. The source of these receptors is a man younger than 30 with active or convalescent COVID-19.

The genes are TRBV6-5 and TRBJ2-3; TRBD1 matches 7 bases. The V and J ends lost 8 bases and 0 bases, in that order; junction bases with no gene match: 8. In germline, CDR1 is MNHEY, CDR2 SVGAGI. The CDR3 contains 15 residues. CDR3 DNA sequence: TGTGCCAGCGGACCGGGGACAGCTAGCACAGATACGCAGTATTTT. It specifies CASGPGTASTDTQYF.

The V gene is TRBV15, the J gene TRBJ2-1; possibly TRBD2 for D (6 bases). The CDR3 has 16 amino acids. Germline V gene lookup returns CDR1 LNHNV and CDR2 YYDKDF (reference sequence). The V end lost 6 bases, the J end lost 0 bases, and 15 bases lay between the germline ends. CDR3 bases: TGTGCCACCAGAGGATCGGAGGGGAGCTCCTACAATGAGCAGTTCTTC. It is translated as CATRGSEGSSYNEQFF.

This rearrangement joins TRBV28 to TRBJ2-7; D perhaps matches TRBD2 (5 bases). This CDR3 has 13 amino acids. Germline V CDR1 and CDR2: MDHEN, SYDVKM. V lost 7 bases and J 7 bases, leaving 17 bases between the germline ends. The CDR3 nucleotides read TGTGCCAGCACCCTCCCGGCGGGCGGTGAGCAGTACTTC. Amino acid sequence: CASTLPAGGEQYF.

This chain links TRBV24-1 with TRBJ2-7; perhaps TRBD1 as D (5 bases). Trimming stripped 2 bases from V and 0 bases from J, with 25 bases between. The CDR3 consists of 20 residues. From germline, CDR1 is KGHDR and CDR2 SFDVKD. In DNA form, the CDR3 reads TGTGCCACCAGTGATTCAAGTCAGTTAGGCAGGGTGGCCCTCTCCTACGAGCAGTACTTC. It encodes CATSDSSQLGRVALSYEQYF.

The chain has TRBV5-6 and TRBJ1-2; D call uncertain. V shed 3 bases and J shed 3 bases, with 15 bases lying between them. Germline V gene lookup returns CDR1 SGHDT and CDR2 YYEEEE. The CDR3 is 15 amino acids. The CDR3 sequence: CASSSTDMFDYGYTF. The CDR3 nucleotides are TGTGCCAGCAGCTCCACAGACATGTTTGACTATGGCTACACCTTC.

J is TRBJ1-1 and V is TRBV3-1 (or the pseudogene TRBV3-2), with a tentative D call TRBD1 (6 bases). CDR3 length equals 17 residues. Trimming stripped 4 bases from V and 0 bases from J, with 18 bases between. In germline, CDR1 is LGHDT, CDR2 YNNKEL (reference sequence). CDR3 sequence: CASSRLDSIAMNTEAFF. For the CDR3, the DNA is TGTGCCAGCAGCCGGTTGGACAGCATTGCCATGAACACTGAAGCTTTCTTT.

This rearrangement joins TRBV4-3 to TRBJ2-2; weak D call: TRBD1 (5 bases). With 1 base removed from V and 3 bases from J, the gap between germline ends came to 9 bases. The CDR3 is 15 amino acids. Per the germline V gene, CDR1 is LGHNA and CDR2 is YSLEER. CDR3 DNA sequence: TGCGCCAGCAGCCAAGTTGTCAGGGACACCGGGGAGCTGTTTTTT. Translating gives CASSQVVRDTGELFF.

The CDR3 loop reads CASSDRVGKEKLFF. In DNA, the CDR3 is TGTGCCAGCAGCGACAGGGTCGGGAAGGAAAAACTGTTTTTT. The V gene is TRBV7-9, the J gene TRBJ1-4; 7 positions agree with TRBD1. The CDR3 length is 14 residues. The ends lost 5 bases at V and 8 bases at J; junction bases unmatched: 8. The germline V gene encodes CDR1 SEHNR and CDR2 FQNEAQ (reference sequence). Full variable domain (missing parts from reference TRBV7-9 and TRBJ1-4): DTGVSQNPRHKITKRGQNVTFRCDPISEHNRLYWYRQTLGQGPEFLTYFQNEAQLEKSRLLSDRFSAERPKGSFSTLEIQRTEQGDSAMYLCASSDRVGKEKLFFGSGTQLSVL.

The chain combines TRBV5-1 with TRBJ2-5, with D possibly TRBD2 on 5 matching bases. CDR1 SGHRS and CDR2 YFSETQ come from the germline V gene. The CDR3 length is 14 residues. Deletions cut 0 bases from V and 5 bases from J, with 11 bases between. CDR3 sequence: CASSLDSTGETQYF. In DNA, the CDR3 is TGCGCCAGCAGCTTGGACAGTACGGGGGAGACCCAGTACTTC. The full variable domain, its missing parts supplied by reference TRBV5-1 and TRBJ2-5, is KAGVTQTPRYLIKTRGQQVTLSCSPISGHRSVSWYQQTPGQGLQFLFEYFSETQRNKGNFPGRFSGRQFSNSRSEMNVSTLELGDSALYLCASSLDSTGETQYFGPGTRLLVL.

The V and J genes are TRBV29-1 and TRBJ1-2; 10 bases map to TRBD1. The germline V gene encodes CDR1 SQVTM and CDR2 ANQGSEA. V gave up 6 bases and J gave up 7 bases; unmatched junction bases: 11. The CDR3 has 14 amino acids. The CDR3 nucleotides read TGCAGCGTGGGACAGGGGCTCAGGGGGGGTGGCTACACCTTC. Protein product: CSVGQGLRGGGYTF.

J is TRBJ1-6 and V is TRBV5-6; D is unresolved. Germline-derived CDR1 and CDR2 are SGHDT and YYEEEE. Trimming shortened V by 1 base and J by 2 bases, and 7 bases separated the two germline ends. The CDR3 has 15 amino acids. CDR3 nucleotides: TGTGCCAGCAGCTTGTCGGAGCCCTATAATTCACCCCTCCACTTT. Translating it yields CASSLSEPYNSPLHF.